This T cell receptor (beta chain) was obtained from a study of cytomegalovirus exposure and HLA in healthy donors. General study findings and limits: Reports state that TCR beta sequences accurately predicted most subjects' HLA-A and HLA-B alleles. Later, an analysis showed that TCR beta chains associated with HLA were more clonally expanded than others that were equally common. Most TCR beta V segments were productive about 87% or about 30% of the time in an earlier analysis.

The germline V gene has CDR1 KGHSH and CDR2 LQKENI. The CDR3 length is 15 residues. Losses at the gene ends were 5 bases for V and 7 bases for J; bases not matched to a gene: 10. A multiplex PCR was run with 60 Vbeta primers and 13 Jbeta primers. Method: immunoSEQ multiplex PCR; TCRdb's copy keeps in-frame clones and lacks some. The sample contains roughly 100,000 clones, more than 75% of which appear only once. About this clone itself: Its antigen is unknown.

V usage is TRBV18 and J usage is TRBJ2-1, with TRBD2 matching over 8 bases. The source of this sequence is a woman between 18 and 29 years old in good health and CMV-seropositive. Sequenced material: PBMCs. CDR3 region: CASSISGIKENEQFF. CDR3 sequence (DNA): TGTGCCAGCTCAATTAGCGGGATAAAGGAGAATGAGCAGTTCTTC.